Included here is one T cell receptor (beta chain) sequence, with context. The sample originates from a study of blood T cell repertoires in COVID-19. Study-wide context: The United States, Italy and Spain were the sources of the acute and convalescent COVID-19 samples. PBMCs, B-cell-depleted T cells, or T cells provided the cDNA or gDNA that made up the material.

V shed 3 bases and J 5 bases; nucleotides not matched to a gene: 5. CDR1 and CDR2 (germline): SEHNR, FQNEAQ (reference sequence). The CDR3 loop spans 16 amino acids. Authors' analysis steps: The authors estimated nucleated cell counts from reference gene primer amplification. Only in-frame clones appear in the TCRdb table, and some are missing; sequencing was by immunoSEQ multiplex PCR. Clone size and V and J calls were adopted from that table, with D and trimming inferred from the DNA. The sample contains roughly 180,000 clones, 81% of which appear only once. Adults between about 18 and 89 years of age took part from under 30 US areas.

The specimen was PBMCs or T cells enriched from blood (not recorded which). This TCR derives from a woman aged 40 to 50 with acute COVID-19. The rearrangement links TRBV7-9 to TRBJ2-1, with 12 bases identical to TRBD2. The CDR3 coding sequence is TGTGCCAGCAGCTTGACTAGCGGGAGTCCTGACAATGAGCAGTTCTTC. Translating gives CASSLTSGSPDNEQFF.